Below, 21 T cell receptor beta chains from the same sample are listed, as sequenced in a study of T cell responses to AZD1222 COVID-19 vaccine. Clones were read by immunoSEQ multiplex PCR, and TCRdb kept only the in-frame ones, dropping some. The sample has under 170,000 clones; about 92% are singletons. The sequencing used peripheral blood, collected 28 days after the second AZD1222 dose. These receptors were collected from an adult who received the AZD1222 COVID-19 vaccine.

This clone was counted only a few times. CDR3 amino acids: CSVLQGGNEQFF. The CDR3 DNA reads TGCAGCGTTCTACAGGGGGGGAATGAGCAGTTCTTC. The V gene is TRBV29-1, the J gene TRBJ2-1; D possibly corresponds to TRBD1 (8 bases). This CDR3 is built from 12 residues. V lost 5 bases, J lost 7 bases, and 12 bases lay in between. Germline CDR1 and CDR2: SQVTM and ANQGSEA.

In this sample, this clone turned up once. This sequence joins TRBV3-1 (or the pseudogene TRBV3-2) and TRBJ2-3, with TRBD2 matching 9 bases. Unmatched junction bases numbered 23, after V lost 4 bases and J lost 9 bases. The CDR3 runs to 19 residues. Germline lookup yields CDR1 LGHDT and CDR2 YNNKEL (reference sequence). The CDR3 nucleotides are TGTGCCAGCAGCCCCCTTAGACAAATCTCGCTAGCGGGGTTCGTCACGCAGTATTTT. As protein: CASSPLRQISLAGFVTQYF.

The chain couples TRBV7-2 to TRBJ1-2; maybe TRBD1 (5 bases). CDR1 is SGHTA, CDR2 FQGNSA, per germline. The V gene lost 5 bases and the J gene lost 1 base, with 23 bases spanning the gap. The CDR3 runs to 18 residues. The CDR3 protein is CASSARHRSLIDNYGYTF. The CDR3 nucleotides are TGTGCCAGCAGCGCCCGCCACAGGAGCCTAATTGATAACTATGGCTACACCTTC.

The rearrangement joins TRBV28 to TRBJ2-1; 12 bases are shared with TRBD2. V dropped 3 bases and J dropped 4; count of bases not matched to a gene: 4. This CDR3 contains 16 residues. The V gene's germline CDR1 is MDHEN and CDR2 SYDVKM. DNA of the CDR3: TGTGCCAGCAGTTTTACCCTAGCGGGAGGGTACAATGAGCAGTTCTTC. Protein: CASSFTLAGGYNEQFF. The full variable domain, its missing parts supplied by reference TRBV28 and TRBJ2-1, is DVKVTQSSRYLVKRTGEKVFLECVQDMDHENMFWYRQDPGLGLRLIYFSYDVKMKEKGDIPEGYSVSREKKERFSLILESASTNQTSMYLCASSFTLAGGYNEQFFGPGTRLTVL.

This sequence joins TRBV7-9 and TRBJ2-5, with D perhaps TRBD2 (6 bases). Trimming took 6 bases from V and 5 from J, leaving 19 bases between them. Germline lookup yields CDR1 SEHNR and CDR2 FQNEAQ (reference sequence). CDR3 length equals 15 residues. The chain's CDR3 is CASRSTGTVGETQYF. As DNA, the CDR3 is TGTGCCAGCAGGTCAACCGGGACTGTTGGCGAGACCCAGTACTTC.

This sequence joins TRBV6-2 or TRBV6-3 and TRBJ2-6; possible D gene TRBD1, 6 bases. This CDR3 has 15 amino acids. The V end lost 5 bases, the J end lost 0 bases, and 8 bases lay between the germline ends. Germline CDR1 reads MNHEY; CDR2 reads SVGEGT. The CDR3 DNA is TGTGCCAGCAGTCACAGGGTCTCTGGGGCCAACGTCCTGACTTTC. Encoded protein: CASSHRVSGANVLTF.

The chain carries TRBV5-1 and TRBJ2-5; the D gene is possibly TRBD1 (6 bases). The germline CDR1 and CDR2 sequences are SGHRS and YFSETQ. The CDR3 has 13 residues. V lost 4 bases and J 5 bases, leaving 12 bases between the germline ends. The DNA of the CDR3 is TGCGCCAGCAGCCAACCGCAGGGGGAGACCCAGTACTTC. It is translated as CASSQPQGETQYF.

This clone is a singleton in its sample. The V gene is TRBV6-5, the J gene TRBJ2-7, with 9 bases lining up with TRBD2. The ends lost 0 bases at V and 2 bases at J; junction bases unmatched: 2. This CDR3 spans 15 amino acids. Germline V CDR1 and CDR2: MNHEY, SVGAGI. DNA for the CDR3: TGTGCCAGCAGTTACTCGGCTAGCGGGGCCTACGAGCAGTACTTC. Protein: CASSYSASGAYEQYF.

The CDR3 reads CASSPGTGGYGYTF. The CDR3 DNA sequence: TGCGCCAGCAGCCCCGGGACAGGAGGATATGGCTACACCTTC. The chain has TRBV10-1 and TRBJ1-2; 8 positions agree with TRBD1. The ends lost 6 bases at V and 5 bases at J; junction bases unmatched: 8. CDR3 size: 14 residues. Germline V gene lookup returns CDR1 WNHNN and CDR2 SYGVQD (reference sequence).

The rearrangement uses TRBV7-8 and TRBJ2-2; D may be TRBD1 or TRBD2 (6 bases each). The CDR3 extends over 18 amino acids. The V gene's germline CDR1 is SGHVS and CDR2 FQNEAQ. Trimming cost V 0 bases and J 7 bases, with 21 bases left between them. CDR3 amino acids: CASSLANLRGRGRGELFF. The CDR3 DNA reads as TGTGCCAGCAGCTTAGCGAACCTCCGGGGTCGGGGGCGCGGGGAGCTGTTTTTT.

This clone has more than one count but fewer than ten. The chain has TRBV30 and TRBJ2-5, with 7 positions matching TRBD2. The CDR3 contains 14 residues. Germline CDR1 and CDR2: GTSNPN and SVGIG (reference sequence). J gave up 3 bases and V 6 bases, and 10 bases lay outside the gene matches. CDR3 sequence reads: CACELAERKETQYF. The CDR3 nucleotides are TGTGCCTGCGAGCTAGCGGAGAGGAAAGAGACCCAGTACTTC.

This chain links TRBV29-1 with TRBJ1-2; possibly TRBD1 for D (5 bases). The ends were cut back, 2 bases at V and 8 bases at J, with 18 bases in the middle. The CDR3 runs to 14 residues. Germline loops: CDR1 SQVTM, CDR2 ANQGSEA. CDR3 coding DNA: TGCAGCGTTGAAAGCCAGGGTATAAAAGGCGGCTACACCTTC. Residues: CSVESQGIKGGYTF.

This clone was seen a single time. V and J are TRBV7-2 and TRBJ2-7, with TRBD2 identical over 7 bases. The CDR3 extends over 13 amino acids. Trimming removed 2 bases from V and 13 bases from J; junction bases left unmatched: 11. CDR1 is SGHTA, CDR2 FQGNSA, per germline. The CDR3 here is CASSLSRDYLIYF. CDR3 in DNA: TGTGCCAGCAGCTTAAGTAGGGACTACCTGATTTACTTC.

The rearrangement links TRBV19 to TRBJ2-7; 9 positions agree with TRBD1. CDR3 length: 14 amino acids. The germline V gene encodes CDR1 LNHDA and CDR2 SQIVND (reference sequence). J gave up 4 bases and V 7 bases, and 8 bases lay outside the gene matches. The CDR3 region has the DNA TGTGCCAGTAAGGCCGGGACAGGGCCTTACGAGCAGTACTTC. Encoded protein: CASKAGTGPYEQYF.

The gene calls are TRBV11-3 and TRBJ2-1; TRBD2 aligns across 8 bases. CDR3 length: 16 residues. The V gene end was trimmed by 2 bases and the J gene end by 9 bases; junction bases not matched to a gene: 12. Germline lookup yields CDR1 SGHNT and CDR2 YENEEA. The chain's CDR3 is CASSLPQAGARGEQFF. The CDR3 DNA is TGTGCCAGCAGCTTACCCCAAGCGGGAGCTCGGGGTGAGCAGTTCTTC.

DNA of the CDR3: TGCGCCAGCAGCCCCAGGGTGGGGGGCAGGGGTAATGAGCAGTTCTTC. The encoded protein is CASSPRVGGRGNEQFF. The chain employs TRBV5-1 and TRBJ2-1; either TRBD1 or TRBD2 may supply D (6 bases each). CDR3 length: 16 amino acids. CDR1 SGHRS and CDR2 YFSETQ come from the germline V gene. Deletions cut 4 bases from V and 7 bases from J, with 21 bases between.

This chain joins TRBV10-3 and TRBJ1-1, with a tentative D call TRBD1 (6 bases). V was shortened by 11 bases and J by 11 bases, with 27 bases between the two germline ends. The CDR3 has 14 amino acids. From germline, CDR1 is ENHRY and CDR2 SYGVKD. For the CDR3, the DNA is TGTGCCGTAACGACCTACGAAACAGGGTTCTTTGCTTTCTTT. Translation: CAVTTYETGFFAFF.

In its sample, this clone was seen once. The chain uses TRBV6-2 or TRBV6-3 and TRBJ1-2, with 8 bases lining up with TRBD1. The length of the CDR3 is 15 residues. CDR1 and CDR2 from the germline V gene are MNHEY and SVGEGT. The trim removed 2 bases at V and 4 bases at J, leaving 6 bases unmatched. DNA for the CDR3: TGTGCCAGCAGTTACCCGACAGGGGTTCGCTATGGCTACACCTTC. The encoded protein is CASSYPTGVRYGYTF.

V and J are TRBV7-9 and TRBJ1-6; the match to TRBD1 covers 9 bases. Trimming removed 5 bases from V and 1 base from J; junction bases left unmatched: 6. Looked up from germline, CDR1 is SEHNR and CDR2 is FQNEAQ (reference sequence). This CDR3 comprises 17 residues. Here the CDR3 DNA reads TGTGCCAGCAGCCCGCGGGACAGGGAGTCCTATAATTCACCCCTCCACTTT. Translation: CASSPRDRESYNSPLHF.

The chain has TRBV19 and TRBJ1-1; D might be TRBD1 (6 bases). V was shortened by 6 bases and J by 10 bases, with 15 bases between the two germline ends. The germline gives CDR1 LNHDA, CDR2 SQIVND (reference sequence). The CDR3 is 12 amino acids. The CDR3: CASSLQGSGAFF. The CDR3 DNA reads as TGTGCCAGTAGCTTACAGGGAAGTGGAGCTTTCTTT.

CDR3 coding DNA: TGTGCCAGTAGTATCGACAGTCTTTCAACTAATGAAAAACTGTTTTTT. Translation: CASSIDSLSTNEKLFF. The rearrangement uses TRBV19 and TRBJ1-4, with a weak D call TRBD1 (5 bases). The CDR3 covers 16 residues. The germline V gene has CDR1 LNHDA and CDR2 SQIVND (reference sequence). Trimming removed 3 bases from V and 0 bases from J, with 11 bases in between.